This T cell receptor beta chain came from a study of CD8 T cells in Susac syndrome. Germline V CDR1 and CDR2: SQVTM, ANQGSEA. V shed 5 bases, J shed 2 bases, and the junction held 15 bases outside the gene matches. The length of the CDR3 is 17 residues. This clonotype was seen a single time. Sequencing of TCR beta was performed on blood CD8+ and CD4+ T cells. RNA totalling roughly 0.45 to 1 ug underwent reverse transcription with random hexamers. immunoSEQ multiplex PCR amplified TCR beta CDR3 across 54 Vbeta, 13 Jbeta. TCRdb re-derived calls from the immunoSEQ multiplex PCR reads in MiXCR, one entry per CDR3 protein. The sample shows about 150,000 distinct CDR3 sequences, about 94% of them seen only once.

The TCR was taken from a human donor with multiple sclerosis. This rearrangement joins TRBV29-1 to TRBJ1-1, with TRBD1 identical over 9 bases. Source material: CD8+ T cells from PBMCs. Written as DNA, the CDR3 is TGCAGCGTTCTCAGAAAGGGACAGGGTTTACCTAACACTGAAGCTTTCTTT. Protein sequence: CSVLRKGQGLPNTEAFF.